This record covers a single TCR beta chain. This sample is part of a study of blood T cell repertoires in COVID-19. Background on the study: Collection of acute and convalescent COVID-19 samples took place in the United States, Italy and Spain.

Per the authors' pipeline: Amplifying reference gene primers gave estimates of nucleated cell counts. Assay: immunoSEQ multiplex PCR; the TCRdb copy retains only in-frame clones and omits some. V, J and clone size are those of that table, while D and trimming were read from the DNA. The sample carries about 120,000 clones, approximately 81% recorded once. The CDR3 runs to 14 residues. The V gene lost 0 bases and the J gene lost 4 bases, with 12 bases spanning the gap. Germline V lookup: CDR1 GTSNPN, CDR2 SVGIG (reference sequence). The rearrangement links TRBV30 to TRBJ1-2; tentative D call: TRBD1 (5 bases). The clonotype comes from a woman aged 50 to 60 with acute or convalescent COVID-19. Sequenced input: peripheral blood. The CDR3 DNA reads TGTGCCTGGAGTGTTGGGGGGAGCGGCTATGGCTACACCTTC. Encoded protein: CAWSVGGSGYGYTF. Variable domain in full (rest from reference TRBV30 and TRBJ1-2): SQTIHQWPATLVQPVGSPLSLECTVEGTSNPNLYWYRQAAGRGLQLLFYSVGIGQISSEVPQNLSASRPQDRQFILSSKKLLLSDSGFYLCAWSVGGSGYGYTFGSGTRLTVV.